These T cell receptor beta chains were read from a single sample in a study of blood T cell repertoires in COVID-19. The repertoire was sequenced with immunoSEQ multiplex PCR; TCRdb's copy has only in-frame clones and lacks some. The sample has roughly 25,000 clones; around 90% are singletons. The specimen sequenced was peripheral blood. The receptors stem from a man between 65 and 85 years old with active COVID-19. Both conserved end residues are part of each CDR3. A D gene is named only where the DNA matches it firmly. Expanded clones get a size class; other rows say once, few or many, or leave the size out.

v_gene	d_gene	j_gene	abundance	CDR3nt	CDR3aa
TRBV5-1	TRBD1	TRBJ2-6	NA	TGCGCCAGCAGCTTGGCCGGACAGGGATACGGGGCCAACGTCCTGACTTTC	CASSLAGQGYGANVLTF
TRBV7-9	NA	TRBJ1-1	NA	TGTGCCAGCAGCGGCTTTGAAGCTTTCTTT	CASSGFEAFF
TRBV9	NA	TRBJ2-1	NA	TGTGCCAGCAGCCCCTTGATGAGGAGGGCCTCCTACAATGAGCAGTTCTTC	CASSPLMRRASYNEQFF
TRBV28	NA	TRBJ2-7	few	TGTGCCAGCAGGTCGGCAGGGCAGAACGAGCAGTACTTC	CASRSAGQNEQYF
TRBV7-6	NA	TRBJ2-5	NA	TGTGCCAGCAGCTTAAGAAACGGGATTGGAGAGACCCAGTACTTC	CASSLRNGIGETQYF
TRBV19	TRBD2	TRBJ2-2	NA	TGTGCCAGTAGTCCCTTCGGGGGGTCCGGGGAGCTGTTTTTT	CASSPFGGSGELFF
TRBV7-2	NA	TRBJ1-1	NA	TGTGCCAGCAGCTTAGGACAGACCTACTCCGAAGCTTTCTTT	CASSLGQTYSEAFF
TRBV3-1/TRBV3-2	TRBD1	TRBJ2-7	NA	TGTGCCAGCAGCCGACAGGGAATGTTCGACGAGCAGTACTTC	CASSRQGMFDEQYF
TRBV7-2	NA	TRBJ2-3	NA	TGTGCCAGCAGCTCGGCCGGGGGGCCGGTTTTCGGTACGCAGTATTTT	CASSSAGGPVFGTQYF
TRBV19	NA	TRBJ2-7	NA	TGTGCCAGTAGTATAGGGACAGAGGCCTCCTACGAGCAGTACTTC	CASSIGTEASYEQYF
TRBV27	TRBD1	TRBJ1-3	NA	TGTGCCAGCAGTCGGGACAGGGAGGGAACTGGAAACACCATATATTTT	CASSRDREGTGNTIYF
TRBV5-6	TRBD1	TRBJ2-2	NA	TGTGCCAGCAGCATCCTCGACAGGGATGTGCTGTTTTTT	CASSILDRDVLFF
TRBV19	NA	TRBJ2-5	NA	TGTGCCAGTAGTATAGCGGGAGGACAGGGAGAGACCCAGTACTTC	CASSIAGGQGETQYF
TRBV30	NA	TRBJ1-5	NA	TGTGCCTGGAGTGAGTGGGGGCCGGGCAATCAGCCCCAGCATTTT	CAWSEWGPGNQPQHF
TRBV6-2/TRBV6-3	NA	TRBJ1-4	NA	TGTGCCAGCAGTTACGGGGAGAAACTGTTTTTT	CASSYGEKLFF
TRBV6-4	TRBD1	TRBJ2-2	NA	TGTGCCAGCAGTGAACAGGGGAGCTCGAACACCGGGGAGCTGTTTTTT	CASSEQGSSNTGELFF
TRBV6-4	NA	TRBJ2-3	NA	TGTGCCAGCAGCGGGAGCGGGACACCCACAGATACGCAGTATTTT	CASSGSGTPTDTQYF
TRBV18	TRBD2	TRBJ2-1	NA	TGTGCCAGCTCACCCAGCGGGAGGCCCTCCAATGAGCAGTTCTTC	CASSPSGRPSNEQFF
TRBV11-1	NA	TRBJ1-1	NA	TGTGCCAGCAGCACGAACAGGGATAACACTGAAGCTTTCTTT	CASSTNRDNTEAFF
TRBV25-1	TRBD2	TRBJ2-1	NA	TGTGCCAGCAGTGAACTCGGACTAGCGGGGTCTTCCTACAATGAGCAGTTCTTC	CASSELGLAGSSYNEQFF
TRBV5-1	NA	TRBJ1-1	NA	TGCGCCAGCAGCTTCCGAGACAGATACACTGAAGCTTTCTTT	CASSFRDRYTEAFF
TRBV10-3	NA	TRBJ2-7	NA	TGTGCCATCAGTTCAGGAACTCCGGGCCCGAGGGCCGAGCAGTACTTC	CAISSGTPGPRAEQYF
TRBV7-2	TRBD1	TRBJ2-4	NA	TGTGCCAGCAGCTTAGCGGGAACTCGACAGGGACCCAAAAACATTCAGTACTTC	CASSLAGTRQGPKNIQYF
TRBV5-1	NA	TRBJ2-2	once	TGCGCCAGCAGCCGAGGGGGGGCCGGAACCGGGGAGCTGTTTTTT	CASSRGGAGTGELFF
TRBV7-7	NA	TRBJ2-7	NA	TGTGCCAGCAGCTTTGAACAGGGCTACGAGCAGTACTTC	CASSFEQGYEQYF
TRBV18	NA	TRBJ1-3	NA	TGTGCCAGCTCTCCGGACAACTCTGGAAACACCATATATTTT	CASSPDNSGNTIYF
TRBV13	TRBD2	TRBJ2-7	NA	TGTGCCAGCAGCTCGGGACTAGCGGGAGTGTACGAGCAGTACTTC	CASSSGLAGVYEQYF
TRBV28	TRBD2	TRBJ2-5	once	TGTGCCAGCAGTTTGGCCGCGGGGGTGCGGACCCAGTACTTC	CASSLAAGVRTQYF
TRBV11-2	TRBD1	TRBJ2-7	NA	TGTGCCAGCAGCCCTCGGGACAGGGGGTCCTACGAGCAGTACTTC	CASSPRDRGSYEQYF
TRBV27	TRBD2	TRBJ2-2	NA	TGTGCCAGTCATAGACTAGCGGGAGGGGCCACGAACACCGGGGAGCTGTTTTTT	CASHRLAGGATNTGELFF
TRBV19	NA	TRBJ2-1	NA	TGTGCCAGTAGTACGGACAGAAGCTCCTACAATGAGCAGTTCTTC	CASSTDRSSYNEQFF
TRBV27	NA	TRBJ2-2	once	TGTGCCAGCAGCTCTTTTCAGGGACAAGGCACCGGGGAGCTGTTTTTT	CASSSFQGQGTGELFF
TRBV28	TRBD1	TRBJ2-7	NA	TGTGCCAGCAGGCCTTCCGGGACAGGGGCCTACGAGCAGTACTTC	CASRPSGTGAYEQYF
TRBV7-2	NA	TRBJ2-3	NA	TGTGCCAGCAGCTTATCTGGCGGGTTCAGCACAGATACGCAGTATTTT	CASSLSGGFSTDTQYF
TRBV4-3	NA	TRBJ1-1	once	TGCGCCAGCAGCCAAAGGGGCAGGACGAACACTGAAGCTTTCTTT	CASSQRGRTNTEAFF
TRBV7-2	NA	TRBJ1-6	NA	TGTGCCAGCAGCTTAAGAGGAGGATCGGGTTATAATTCACCCCTCCACTTT	CASSLRGGSGYNSPLHF
TRBV19	NA	TRBJ2-4	NA	TGTGCCAGTAGTAAGGTCGGAGCGTTTGACAAAAACATTCAGTACTTC	CASSKVGAFDKNIQYF
TRBV10-3	TRBD2	TRBJ2-7	NA	TGTGCCATCTCGGGACTAGGGGCCCGGGACGAGCAGTACTTC	CAISGLGARDEQYF
TRBV5-6	NA	TRBJ2-3	NA	TGTGCCAGCAGCTTAGGGGTCAGGCCAGATACGCAGTATTTT	CASSLGVRPDTQYF
TRBV11-2	TRBD2	TRBJ2-7	NA	TGTGCCAGCAGCTTTGGACTAGCGGGGGGATCCTACGAGCAGTACTTC	CASSFGLAGGSYEQYF
TRBV5-5	TRBD1	TRBJ2-7	NA	TGTGCCAGCAGCATCCTACCGGGACAGGGGCCCTACGAGCAGTACTTC	CASSILPGQGPYEQYF
TRBV7-9	TRBD1	TRBJ2-7	medium-sized	TGTGCCAGCAGCCGGAGGGGACAGGCGGGGCACGAGCAGTACTTC	CASSRRGQAGHEQYF
TRBV10-3	TRBD2	TRBJ2-1	NA	TGTGCCATCAGTGAGTCCGGGGGGGTCAATGAGCAGTTCTTC	CAISESGGVNEQFF
TRBV6-5	NA	TRBJ1-1	NA	TGTGCCAGCAGTTACTCCAAACTCATGAACACTGAAGCTTTCTTT	CASSYSKLMNTEAFF
TRBV7-3	NA	TRBJ1-5	NA	TGTGCCAGCAGCTTACCTCCAGGCCGGAATCAGCCCCAGCATTTT	CASSLPPGRNQPQHF
TRBV12-5	TRBD2	TRBJ2-2	NA	TGTGCTAGTGCCCTACTAGCGGGGGGGCCTTCCGGGGAGCTGTTTTTT	CASALLAGGPSGELFF
TRBV3-1/TRBV3-2	TRBD1	TRBJ1-1	NA	TGTGCCAGCAGCCCCCGGACAGGGAGGATTGAAGCTTTCTTT	CASSPRTGRIEAFF
TRBV28	TRBD1	TRBJ1-4	NA	TGTGCCAGCGCTTACACAGGGGCGGGTAATGAAAAACTGTTTTTT	CASAYTGAGNEKLFF
TRBV28	TRBD1	TRBJ2-4	NA	TGTGCCAGCAGTTCTGCCGGGACAGGGTTATCCAAAAACATTCAGTACTTC	CASSSAGTGLSKNIQYF
TRBV5-8	NA	TRBJ2-7	NA	TGTGCCAGCAGCCCTGGTAGGTTGCTGATGGGGCGAGGCTACGAGCAGTACTTC	CASSPGRLLMGRGYEQYF
TRBV28	NA	TRBJ1-2	NA	TGTGCCAGCAGCTTCACAGCATACCTCTATGGCTACACCTTC	CASSFTAYLYGYTF
TRBV18	TRBD2	TRBJ2-1	NA	TGTGCCAGCTCCTTAAGCCGGGGACTAGCGGGAGTTCGGGTCAATGAGCAGTTCTTC	CASSLSRGLAGVRVNEQFF
TRBV5-1	TRBD1	TRBJ2-2	NA	TGCGCCAGCAGCCGAGACAGGGGGGTCACCGGGGAGCTGTTTTTT	CASSRDRGVTGELFF
TRBV7-6	NA	TRBJ2-2	NA	TGTGCCAGCAGCCTAGGGGCCACCGGGGAGCTGTTTTTT	CASSLGATGELFF
TRBV18	TRBD2	TRBJ2-1	NA	TGTGCCAGCTCACCACGGGCTAGCGGGAGGGTCAATGAGCAGTTCTTC	CASSPRASGRVNEQFF
TRBV2	TRBD1	TRBJ2-2	NA	TGTGCCAGCAGTTTCAGGACAGGGGGCGGGGAGCTGTTTTTT	CASSFRTGGGELFF
TRBV14	TRBD2	TRBJ2-7	NA	TGTGCCAGCAGTTCCCTAGCGGGAGTTAACGAGCAGTACTTC	CASSSLAGVNEQYF